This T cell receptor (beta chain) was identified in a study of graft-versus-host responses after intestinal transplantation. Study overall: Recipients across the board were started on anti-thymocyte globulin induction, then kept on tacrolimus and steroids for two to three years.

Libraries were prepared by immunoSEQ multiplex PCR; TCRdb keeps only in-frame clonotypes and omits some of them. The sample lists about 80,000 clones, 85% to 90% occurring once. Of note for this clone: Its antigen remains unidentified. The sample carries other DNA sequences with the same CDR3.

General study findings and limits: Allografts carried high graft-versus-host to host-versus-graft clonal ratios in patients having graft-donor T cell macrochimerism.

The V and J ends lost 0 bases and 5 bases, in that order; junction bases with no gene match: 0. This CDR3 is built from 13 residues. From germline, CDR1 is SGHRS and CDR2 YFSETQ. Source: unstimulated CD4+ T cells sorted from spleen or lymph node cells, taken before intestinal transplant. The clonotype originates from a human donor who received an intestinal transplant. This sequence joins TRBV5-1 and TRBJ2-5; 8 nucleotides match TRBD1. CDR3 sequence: CASSLDRGETQYF. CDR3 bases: TGCGCCAGCAGCTTGGACAGGGGGGAGACCCAGTACTTC.